This T cell receptor (beta chain) is drawn from a study of blood T cell repertoires in COVID-19. Study-wide background: The study drew acute and convalescent COVID-19 samples from the United States, Italy and Spain.

How the authors handled the data: Reference gene primer amplification gave estimated nucleated cell counts. Only in-frame clones appear in the TCRdb table, and some are missing; sequencing was by immunoSEQ multiplex PCR. V and J calls and clone size come straight from that table; D and trimming were deduced from the DNA. The data show about 250,000 clones, with more than 70% seen just once and approximately 5.9% held by the top ten. CDR3 length: 18 amino acids. Germline V gene sequence: CDR1 KGHSH, CDR2 LQKENI. V shed 2 bases, J shed 2 bases, and the junction held 13 bases outside the gene matches. The source material was peripheral blood. This clonotype was sampled from a man older than 75 with acute or convalescent COVID-19. The chain carries TRBV18 and TRBJ1-2; 8 bases are shared with TRBD1. The CDR3 DNA reads as TGTGCCAGCTCACCAGGTCAGGGGGCGCGGATTCTCAACTATGGCTACACCTTC. Translated: CASSPGQGARILNYGYTF.